These 20 T cell receptor beta chains originate from one sample sequenced in a study of fetal regulatory T cell absence and autoimmunity. TCRdb keeps only in-frame clones here, not all; method: immunoSEQ multiplex PCR. The table has just over 45,000 clones, roughly 80% seen once. Sequencing used cord blood. The receptors stem from a newborn boy with IPEX syndrome.

The table lists this clone with a count of one. The chain couples TRBV4-3 to TRBJ2-3; tentatively, D is TRBD2 (7 bases). The CDR3 consists of 18 residues. Trimming took off 0 bases at V and 4 bases at J, with 20 bases between the two ends. The germline gives CDR1 LGHNA, CDR2 YSLEER. The chain's CDR3 is CASSQDPSGGRPPDTQYF. CDR3 sequence (DNA): TGCGCCAGCAGCCAAGATCCGTCGGGGGGCCGCCCGCCAGATACGCAGTATTTT.

The V gene is TRBV29-1, the J gene TRBJ1-2; D is undetermined. Trimming left V 1 base short and J 1 base short, with 7 bases between. Germline V gene data show CDR1 as SQVTM and CDR2 as ANQGSEA. The CDR3 length is 13 residues. The CDR3 reads CSVEGPVNYGYTF. CDR3 DNA: TGCAGCGTTGAAGGGCCAGTTAACTATGGCTACACCTTC.

This clone was observed once. The chain carries TRBV6-5 and TRBJ1-1, with unresolved D. Germline-derived CDR1 and CDR2 are MNHEY and SVGAGI. V was trimmed by 6 bases and J by 1 base, leaving 9 bases between them. The CDR3 consists of 13 residues. CDR3 sequence: CASRVGPNTEAFF. CDR3 coding DNA: TGTGCCAGCAGAGTAGGTCCGAACACTGAAGCTTTCTTT.

This clone came up once. This CDR3 reads CASSEAEGNEQFF. The CDR3 bases are TGTGCCAGCAGTGAAGCTGAGGGAAATGAGCAGTTCTTC. The J gene is TRBJ2-1, the V gene TRBV2; D is possibly TRBD2 (5 bases). Deletions cut 0 bases from V and 7 bases from J, with 7 bases between. Germline CDR1 SNHLY, CDR2 FYNNEI. CDR3 length: 13 residues.

The rearrangement uses TRBV2 and TRBJ2-7; 7 bases are a match to TRBD2. V lost 7 bases and J lost 2; bases outside the gene matches: 8. The germline V gene has CDR1 SNHLY and CDR2 FYNNEI. CDR3 length: 14 residues. The CDR3: CASTPGTNPYEQYF. The CDR3 DNA reads TGTGCCAGCACCCCGGGGACTAATCCCTACGAGCAGTACTTC.

This clone was recorded once. The chain carries TRBV5-6 and TRBJ2-7; D is uncertain. V was clipped by 1 base and J by 9 bases, with 8 bases between them. CDR3 length: 11 amino acids. Germline-derived CDR1 and CDR2 are SGHDT and YYEEEE. The CDR3 is CASSLFGRQYF. The CDR3 DNA reads TGTGCCAGCAGCTTGTTTGGAAGGCAGTACTTC.

The chain's CDR3 is CASSLFWLAETDTQYF. CDR3 DNA: TGTGCCAGCAGCTTGTTTTGGCTAGCGGAGACAGATACGCAGTATTTT. V gene TRBV7-9 combines with J gene TRBJ2-3, with TRBD2 identical over 7 bases. CDR3 length: 16 amino acids. Germline lookup yields CDR1 SEHNR and CDR2 FQNEAQ (reference sequence). Trimming removed 3 bases from V and 3 bases from J; junction bases left unmatched: 9.

V and J are TRBV9 and TRBJ2-7, with 7 bases fitting TRBD2. V shed 2 bases, J shed 3 bases, and the junction held 5 bases outside the gene matches. This CDR3 is 14 amino acids long. Germline assignment: CDR1 SGDLS and CDR2 YYNGEE. The CDR3 DNA is TGTGCCAGCAGCGTTGGCGGGGGTGACTACGAGCAGTACTTC. Translated, it gives CASSVGGGDYEQYF.

The V and J genes are TRBV7-2 and TRBJ1-1; TRBD1 agrees at 7 bases. The germline V gene has CDR1 SGHTA and CDR2 FQGNSA. Trimming took 6 bases from V and 1 from J; bases not matched to a gene: 5. This CDR3 is built from 14 residues. CDR3 residues: CASSLDRANTEAFF. CDR3 sequence (DNA): TGTGCCAGCAGTCTCGACAGGGCGAACACTGAAGCTTTCTTT.

V gene TRBV20-1 combines with J gene TRBJ2-3, with TRBD2 identical over 8 bases. V trimming: 6 bases; J trimming: 11 bases; junction bases outside the gene matches: 7. Germline CDR1 is DFQATT and CDR2 is SNEGSKA (reference sequence). The CDR3 spans 11 residues. CDR3 bases: TGCAGTGCCGCCACCGGGACTAGGCAGTATTTT. Translation: CSAATGTRQYF.

The CDR3 sequence: CASSEWGGSYEQYF. Written as DNA, the CDR3 is TGTGCCAGCAGTGAATGGGGCGGATCCTACGAGCAGTACTTC. The V gene is TRBV25-1, the J gene TRBJ2-7; perhaps TRBD1 as D (5 bases). Germline-derived CDR1 and CDR2 are MGHDK and SYGVNS. This CDR3 has 14 amino acids. V lost 1 base and J 1 base, leaving 8 bases between the germline ends.

The chain has TRBV19 and TRBJ2-3; 10 bases match TRBD2. The CDR3 loop spans 15 amino acids. CDR1 is LNHDA and CDR2 is SQIVND in the germline V gene (reference sequence). V gave up 7 bases and J gave up 6 bases; unmatched junction bases: 10. The CDR3 protein is CASTLSSGGRDTQYF. The CDR3 nucleotides read TGTGCCAGTACCCTGAGTAGCGGGGGGCGCGATACGCAGTATTTT.

V gene TRBV7-9 combines with J gene TRBJ1-2; perhaps TRBD1 as D (5 bases). Between the trimmed V and J ends, which lost 2 bases and 0 bases, there was a span of 10 bases. CDR1 SEHNR and CDR2 FQNEAQ come from the germline V gene (reference sequence). The CDR3 sequence is 15 residues long. The CDR3 sequence is CASSLIQGANYGYTF. The CDR3 coding sequence is TGTGCCAGCAGCTTAATCCAGGGCGCTAACTATGGCTACACCTTC. Based on the CDR3 plus reference TRBV7-9 and TRBJ1-2, the full variable domain is DTGVSQNPRHKITKRGQNVTFRCDPISEHNRLYWYRQTLGQGPEFLTYFQNEAQLEKSRLLSDRFSAERPKGSFSTLEIQRTEQGDSAMYLCASSLIQGANYGYTFGSGTRLTVV.

The chain uses TRBV7-8 and TRBJ2-1, with D hard to call. V was shortened by 5 bases and J by 5 bases, with 7 bases between the two germline ends. CDR1 is SGHVS and CDR2 is FQNEAQ in the germline V gene. The CDR3 spans 12 residues. The chain's CDR3 is CASSPGDNEQFF. CDR3 coding DNA: TGTGCCAGCAGCCCTGGAGACAATGAGCAGTTCTTC.

The chain is built from TRBV2 and TRBJ2-6; 7 nucleotides align to TRBD1. Germline loops: CDR1 SNHLY, CDR2 FYNNEI. The CDR3 has 15 residues. V trimming: 6 bases; J trimming: 2 bases; junction bases outside the gene matches: 4. The CDR3 nucleotides are TGTGCCAGCAGCCCTACAGGGGCTGGGGCCAACGTCCTGACTTTC. Translation gives CASSPTGAGANVLTF.

The chain employs TRBV19 and TRBJ2-2, with unresolved D. CDR1 LNHDA and CDR2 SQIVND come from the germline V gene (reference sequence). The ends were cut back, 2 bases at V and 5 bases at J, with 9 bases in the middle. The length of the CDR3 is 14 residues. CDR3 protein: CASSINSGTGELFF. Here the CDR3 DNA reads TGTGCCAGTAGTATAAACTCTGGTACCGGGGAGCTGTTTTTT.

This chain joins TRBV6-5 and TRBJ1-3; D not resolved. CDR3 length: 11 amino acids. V lost 6 bases to trimming and J lost 4 bases, with 4 bases between them. Germline lookup yields CDR1 MNHEY and CDR2 SVGAGI. The CDR3 protein is CASRSGNTIYF. CDR3 DNA: TGTGCCAGCAGATCGGGAAACACCATATATTTT.

There are a few counts of this clone. The chain combines TRBV6-5 with TRBJ1-1; no reliable D call. This CDR3 contains 13 residues. V lost 2 bases to trimming and J lost 3 bases, with 7 bases between them. The germline V gene has CDR1 MNHEY and CDR2 SVGAGI. In DNA form, the CDR3 reads TGTGCCAGCAGTTACGAGGGAGACACTGAAGCTTTCTTT. Protein: CASSYEGDTEAFF.

This clone showed up just a few times. This chain connects TRBV4-1 to TRBJ1-3; 9 nucleotides align to TRBD1. The CDR3 is 14 residues long. J lost 8 bases, V lost 4 bases, and 6 bases had no gene match. Germline V gene sequence: CDR1 MGHRA, CDR2 YSYEKL. The chain's CDR3 is CASSLRDRADTIYF. Written as DNA, the CDR3 is TGCGCCAGCAGCCTCCGGGACAGGGCAGACACCATATATTTT.

V gene TRBV6-5 combines with J gene TRBJ2-7; TRBD1 might be the D (7 bases). Trimming took 1 base from V and 3 from J, leaving 13 bases between them. The CDR3 contains 15 residues. CDR1 is MNHEY, CDR2 SVGAGI, per germline. The CDR3 loop reads CASSYYQGGFYEQYF. For the CDR3, the DNA is TGTGCCAGCAGTTACTACCAGGGGGGTTTCTACGAGCAGTACTTC.